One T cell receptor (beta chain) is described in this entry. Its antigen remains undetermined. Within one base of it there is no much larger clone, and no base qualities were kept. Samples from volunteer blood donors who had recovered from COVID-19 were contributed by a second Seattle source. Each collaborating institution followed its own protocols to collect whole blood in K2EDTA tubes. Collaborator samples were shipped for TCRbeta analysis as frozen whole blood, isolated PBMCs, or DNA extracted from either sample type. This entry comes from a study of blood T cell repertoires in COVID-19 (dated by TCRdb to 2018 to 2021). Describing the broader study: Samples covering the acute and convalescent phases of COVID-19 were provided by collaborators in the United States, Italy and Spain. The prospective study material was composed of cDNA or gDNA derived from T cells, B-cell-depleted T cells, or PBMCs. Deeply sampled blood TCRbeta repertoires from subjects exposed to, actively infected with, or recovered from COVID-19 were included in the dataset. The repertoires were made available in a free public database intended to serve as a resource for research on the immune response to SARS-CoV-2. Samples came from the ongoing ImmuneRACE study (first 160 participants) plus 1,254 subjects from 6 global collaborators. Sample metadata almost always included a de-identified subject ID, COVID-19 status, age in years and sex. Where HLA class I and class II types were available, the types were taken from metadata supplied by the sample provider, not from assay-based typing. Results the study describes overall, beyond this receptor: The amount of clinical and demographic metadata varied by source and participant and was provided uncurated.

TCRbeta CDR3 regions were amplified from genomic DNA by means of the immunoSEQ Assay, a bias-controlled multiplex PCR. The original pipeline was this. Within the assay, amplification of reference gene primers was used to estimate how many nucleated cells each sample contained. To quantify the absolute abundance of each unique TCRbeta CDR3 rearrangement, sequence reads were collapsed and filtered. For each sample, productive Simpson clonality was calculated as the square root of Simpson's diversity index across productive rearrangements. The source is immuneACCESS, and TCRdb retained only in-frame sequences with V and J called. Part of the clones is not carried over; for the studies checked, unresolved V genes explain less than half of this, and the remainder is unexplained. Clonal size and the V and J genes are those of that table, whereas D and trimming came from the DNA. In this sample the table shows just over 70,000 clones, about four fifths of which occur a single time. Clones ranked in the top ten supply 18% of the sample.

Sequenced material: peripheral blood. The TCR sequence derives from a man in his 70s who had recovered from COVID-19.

The base sequence is TGTGCCAGCAGCCAAACACCCCAGGAACCCTACGAGCAGTACTTC. It encodes CASSQTPQEPYEQYF. The chain employs TRBV3-1 (or the pseudogene TRBV3-2) and TRBJ2-7; a confident D gene designation cannot be given. CDR1 LGHDT and CDR2 YNNKEL were looked up in the germline V gene (reference sequence). A distance of 13 bases separates the germline ends of V and J, which lose 2 bases and 2 bases respectively. The CDR3, from cysteine to phenylalanine, totals 15 residues. The sequence is cut down to CDR3 DNA, 45 bases in frame from base 1.